The clone carrying this T cell receptor beta chain occurred once. Its antigen is not known. These data come from a study of radiotherapy plus CTLA-4 blockade in lung cancer. Study results and caveats: Blood saw expansion of tumor-derived TCR clones after radiotherapy plus ipilimumab.

The repertoire was sequenced with immunoSEQ multiplex PCR; TCRdb's copy has only in-frame clones and lacks some. This sample has more than 55,000 clones; approximately 84% occur once, and the top ten carry approximately 6.1%. This CDR3 contains 16 residues. V gave up 0 bases and J gave up 7 bases, with 14 bases separating them. CDR1 is SGHRS, CDR2 YFSETQ, per germline. This TCR was sampled from a human donor with non-small cell lung cancer whose response to radiotherapy plus ipilimumab could not be evaluated. This chain uses TRBV5-1 with TRBJ1-6, with D possibly matching TRBD1 (6 bases). Source: peripheral blood, taken from a patient treated with radiotherapy plus ipilimumab. The CDR3 DNA sequence: TGCGCCAGCAGCTTGGTACAGGGTGGTGGGAATTCACCCCTCCACTTT. Translation gives CASSLVQGGGNSPLHF.